The clone carrying this TCR beta chain is a singleton in its sample. Clones were read by immunoSEQ multiplex PCR, and TCRdb kept only the in-frame ones, dropping some. The table lists approximately 150,000 clones, over 75% of them singletons. These data are taken from a study of blood T cell repertoires in COVID-19. Overall study context: Samples of COVID-19 (acute and convalescent) were obtained from the United States, Italy and Spain. PBMCs, B-cell-depleted T cells, or T cells were the source of the cDNA or gDNA that made up the material.

This CDR3 spans 17 amino acids. V lost 5 bases and J 0 bases, leaving 16 bases between the germline ends. Germline values: CDR1 SGHNT, CDR2 YENEEA. The source material was peripheral blood. The TCR sequence derives from a man aged 65 to 79 with acute or convalescent COVID-19. V gene TRBV11-3 combines with J gene TRBJ2-2; D may be TRBD1 (6 bases). The CDR3 reads CASSAGDWTANTGELFF. The CDR3, as DNA: TGTGCCAGCAGCGCCGGCGATTGGACAGCGAACACCGGGGAGCTGTTTTTT.